The T cell receptor (beta chain) under discussion was sequenced for a study of beta chain features in type 1 diabetes. Study information: Examined across all samples were about 110 million sorted cells. General observations from the study: There was a moderate but significant shortening of TCRB CDR3s in all four CD4+ subsets of Type 1 diabetes patients.

The whole isolated RNA underwent reverse transcription, so sequencing captured expressed TCRB transcripts. Sequenced by immunoSEQ multiplex PCR; TCRdb stores in-frame clones only, minus some. The sample holds about 700,000 clones; 13% are singletons and the top ten take less than 0.025%. The CDR3 is 15 residues long. CDR1 is MNHNY, CDR2 SVGAGI, per germline (reference sequence). V gave up 5 bases and J gave up 7 bases; unmatched junction bases: 8. Of note for this clone: What it recognizes is unknown.

The TCR sequence derives from a man younger than 35 with type 1 diabetes. This chain joins TRBV6-6 and TRBJ1-5; TRBD1 matches at 10 bases. The source material was naive CD4+ T cells from blood. CDR3: CASSRSGQGNQPQHF. The DNA for the CDR3 is TGTGCCAGCAGTCGATCGGGACAGGGGAACCAGCCCCAGCATTTT.